A single sample gave rise to the 32 T cell receptor beta chains below, sequenced in a study of blood T cell repertoires in COVID-19. The repertoire was sequenced with immunoSEQ multiplex PCR; TCRdb's copy has only in-frame clones and lacks some. Among roughly 250,000 clones, approximately 80% were seen once, and the ten largest hold 4.9%. Sequenced: peripheral blood. The receptors stem from a woman of 80 years or more with active or convalescent COVID-19.

The rearrangement joins TRBV5-1 to TRBJ1-1; D is ambiguous. The CDR3 runs to 15 residues. Trimming cost V 0 bases and J 1 base, with 10 bases left between them. The V gene's germline CDR1 is SGHRS and CDR2 YFSETQ. The CDR3 reads CASSLGALTNTEAFF. The DNA for the CDR3 is TGCGCCAGCAGCTTGGGAGCGTTGACGAACACTGAAGCTTTCTTT.

The chain combines TRBV6-5 with TRBJ1-3; a possible D gene is TRBD1 (5 bases). Trimming pared 6 bases from V and 2 bases from J, leaving 14 bases between. This CDR3 has 15 residues. CDR1 is MNHEY, CDR2 SVGAGI, per germline. The CDR3 protein is CASRTDRYAGNTIYF. CDR3 bases: TGTGCCAGCAGGACCGACAGATATGCTGGAAACACCATATATTTT.

The chain couples TRBV2 to TRBJ2-7; TRBD1 agrees at 11 bases. V shed 9 bases, J shed 7 bases, and the junction held 5 bases outside the gene matches. Germline V gene sequence: CDR1 SNHLY, CDR2 FYNNEI. This CDR3 has 12 amino acids. The CDR3 loop reads CARRTGGGEQYF. The CDR3 nucleotides are TGTGCCAGACGGACAGGGGGCGGTGAGCAGTACTTC.

This chain joins TRBV6-5 and TRBJ2-7; TRBD1 matches at 9 bases. This CDR3 contains 14 residues. J was trimmed by 2 bases and V by 6 bases; bases with no gene match: 5. Germline V gene lookup returns CDR1 MNHEY and CDR2 SVGAGI. This chain's CDR3 is CASRTGTGTYEQYF. CDR3 DNA sequence: TGTGCCAGCAGAACCGGGACAGGGACCTACGAGCAGTACTTC.

The V gene is TRBV29-1, the J gene TRBJ2-7; 8 bases align to TRBD1. V was pared by 6 bases and J by 2 bases, with 6 bases of the junction left unmatched. The CDR3 spans 13 residues. Per the germline V gene, CDR1 is SQVTM and CDR2 is ANQGSEA. CDR3 residues: CSVATGAPYEQYF. CDR3 DNA: TGCAGCGTCGCGACAGGGGCCCCCTACGAGCAGTACTTC.

The CDR3 nucleotides are TGTGCCAGCAGCTTAGCCGGGACTAGACACAATGAGCAGTTCTTC. This codes for CASSLAGTRHNEQFF. This rearrangement joins TRBV7-9 to TRBJ2-1, with TRBD2 identical over 8 bases. CDR1 and CDR2 (germline): SEHNR, FQNEAQ (reference sequence). The CDR3 extends over 15 amino acids. V trimming: 0 bases; J trimming: 5 bases; junction bases outside the gene matches: 3.

V is TRBV7-9 and J is TRBJ1-2, with TRBD1 as a possible D gene (6 bases). The CDR3 extends over 15 amino acids. CDR1 is SEHNR, CDR2 FQNEAQ, per germline (reference sequence). Deletions cut 1 base from V and 4 bases from J, with 13 bases between. As DNA, the CDR3 is TGTGCCAGCAGCTTAGGGGGGGGCCAGAGCTATGGCTACACCTTC. Translation: CASSLGGGQSYGYTF.

The chain has TRBV10-3 and TRBJ1-5, with TRBD1 identical over 8 bases. With V trimmed by 10 bases and J by 2 bases, 4 bases remained unmatched. The germline CDR1 and CDR2 sequences are ENHRY and SYGVKD. The CDR3 loop spans 13 amino acids. The CDR3 DNA follows: TGTGCCACCGGACAGGGCGGCAATCAGCCCCAGCATTTT. Its protein product is CATGQGGNQPQHF.

This CDR3 is CASSETGGWKTQYF. The CDR3 DNA reads as TGTGCCAGCAGCGAAACAGGGGGCTGGAAGACCCAGTACTTC. This chain connects TRBV9 to TRBJ2-5; 9 bases are a match to TRBD1. Germline-derived CDR1 and CDR2 are SGDLS and YYNGEE. This CDR3 spans 14 amino acids. V shed 3 bases and J 6 bases; nucleotides not matched to a gene: 6.

V gene TRBV19 combines with J gene TRBJ1-5; 10 bases are a match to TRBD1. V shed 5 bases and J 6 bases; nucleotides not matched to a gene: 7. The CDR3 has 15 amino acids. Germline-derived CDR1 and CDR2 are LNHDA and SQIVND (reference sequence). The CDR3: CASSAPDRGPQPQHF. In nucleotides, the CDR3 is TGTGCCAGTAGTGCCCCAGACAGGGGGCCTCAGCCCCAGCATTTT.

This clone was detected only a few times. V is TRBV5-6 and J is TRBJ2-1; possibly TRBD1 for D (5 bases). The CDR3 totals 14 residues. V was shortened by 4 bases and J by 4 bases, with 12 bases between the two germline ends. CDR1 and CDR2 from the germline V gene are SGHDT and YYEEEE. CDR3 loop: CASSIWAGYNEQFF. CDR3 coding DNA: TGTGCCAGCAGCATTTGGGCAGGGTACAATGAGCAGTTCTTC.

This clone showed up just once. The chain couples TRBV2 to TRBJ2-1, with D unresolved. The CDR3 is 12 residues long. V was cut by 9 bases and J by 8 bases, with 14 bases left in between. Germline CDR1 and CDR2: SNHLY and FYNNEI. CDR3 in DNA: TGTGCCAGGACAAGTCAAACTGATGAGCAGTTCTTC. This sequence encodes CARTSQTDEQFF.

The chain uses TRBV29-1 and TRBJ2-7; 7 bases line up with TRBD1. J was trimmed by 2 bases and V by 5 bases; bases with no gene match: 6. The CDR3 has 13 amino acids. Germline values: CDR1 SQVTM, CDR2 ANQGSEA. The CDR3, as DNA: TGCAGCGTTAGACGGACAGGAGCCTACGAGCAGTACTTC. It codes for CSVRRTGAYEQYF.

V is TRBV28 and J is TRBJ2-3, with 7 positions matching TRBD1. V shed 4 bases and J 4 bases; nucleotides not matched to a gene: 8. Germline V CDR1 and CDR2: MDHEN, SYDVKM. This CDR3 is built from 15 residues. CDR3 sequence reads: CASSYATGISDTQYF. The CDR3 nucleotides read TGTGCCAGCAGTTATGCGACAGGGATATCAGATACGCAGTATTTT.

In its sample, this clone was seen once. This sequence joins TRBV19 and TRBJ1-6; TRBD1 might be the D (6 bases). Per germline, CDR1 LNHDA and CDR2 SQIVND (reference sequence). V was clipped by 3 bases and J by 6 bases, with 15 bases between them. The CDR3 runs 16 residues. Written as DNA, the CDR3 is TGTGCCAGTAGTATCGCCGGGACAAAGGTTAATTCACCCCTCCACTTT. This translates into CASSIAGTKVNSPLHF.

The chain links TRBV18 to TRBJ1-1, with no clear D. Trimming pared 2 bases from V and 8 bases from J, leaving 21 bases between. The CDR3 extends over 16 amino acids. Germline CDR1 KGHSH, CDR2 LQKENI. The CDR3 nucleotides read TGTGCCAGCTCACCAGCGATCCCCGGGAGATTAAAAGAAGCTTTCTTT. It specifies CASSPAIPGRLKEAFF.

The J gene is TRBJ1-5, the V gene TRBV2; D is unclear. Germline loops: CDR1 SNHLY, CDR2 FYNNEI. The CDR3 length is 17 residues. The V end lost 3 bases, the J end lost 2 bases, and 17 bases lay between the germline ends. Here the CDR3 reads CASSDAAHTQGNQPQHF. CDR3 DNA: TGTGCCAGCAGTGACGCCGCCCACACTCAGGGCAATCAGCCCCAGCATTTT.

This chain uses TRBV6-5 with TRBJ2-1; perhaps TRBD2 as D (5 bases). The germline gives CDR1 MNHEY, CDR2 SVGAGI. This CDR3 has 14 amino acids. Trimming took 2 bases from V and 1 from J, leaving 6 bases between them. The CDR3 sequence: CASSYRDSYNEQFF. The DNA of the CDR3 is TGTGCCAGCAGTTACCGGGATTCCTACAATGAGCAGTTCTTC.

This chain uses TRBV28 with TRBJ2-1, with D maybe TRBD2 (7 bases). V gave up 7 bases and J gave up 5 bases, with 12 bases separating them. The CDR3 spans 13 residues. CDR1 is MDHEN, CDR2 SYDVKM, per germline. The CDR3 is CASIGGGDNEQFF. Here the CDR3 DNA reads TGTGCCAGCATAGGGGGGGGAGACAATGAGCAGTTCTTC.

V is TRBV3-1 (or the pseudogene TRBV3-2) and J is TRBJ2-7; TRBD1 agrees at 7 bases. CDR1 and CDR2 (germline): LGHDT, YNNKEL (reference sequence). CDR3 length equals 13 residues. Trimming took 8 bases from V and 2 from J; bases not matched to a gene: 6. The DNA of the CDR3 is TGTGCCAGCCTGGGCCAGGGGGCCTACGAGCAGTACTTC. Translation: CASLGQGAYEQYF.

The chain couples TRBV6-5 to TRBJ1-2; 8 nucleotides line up with TRBD1. The CDR3 contains 16 residues. V was clipped by 4 bases and J by 3 bases; unmatched bases: 10. Germline CDR1 MNHEY, CDR2 SVGAGI. The CDR3 coding sequence is TGTGCCAGCAGTTTCAGGGGGCCGAAAAGGGACTATGGCTACACCTTC. As protein: CASSFRGPKRDYGYTF.

This chain connects TRBV3-1 (or the pseudogene TRBV3-2) to TRBJ2-5; D gene unclear. Trimming removed 0 bases at V and 4 bases at J, with 6 bases between. CDR3 length equals 13 residues. Germline values: CDR1 LGHDT, CDR2 YNNKEL (reference sequence). The CDR3 sequence is CASSQDPRETQYF. The DNA of the CDR3 is TGTGCCAGCAGCCAAGACCCTAGAGAGACCCAGTACTTC.

The chain employs TRBV28 and TRBJ1-1; D gene unclear. This CDR3 has 15 amino acids. Trimming pared 6 bases from V and 8 bases from J, leaving 22 bases between. Germline V gene sequence: CDR1 MDHEN, CDR2 SYDVKM. The CDR3 here is CASRSTAQVTEEAFF. CDR3 DNA: TGTGCCAGCAGATCAACTGCTCAGGTGACCGAGGAAGCTTTCTTT. Combining the CDR3 with reference TRBV28 and TRBJ1-1 gives the whole variable domain DVKVTQSSRYLVKRTGEKVFLECVQDMDHENMFWYRQDPGLGLRLIYFSYDVKMKEKGDIPEGYSVSREKKERFSLILESASTNQTSMYLCASRSTAQVTEEAFFGQGTRLTVV.

This clone was seen just once. The V gene is TRBV4-1, the J gene TRBJ2-1, with 11 bases lining up with TRBD2. Germline loops: CDR1 MGHRA, CDR2 YSYEKL. With V trimmed by 8 bases and J by 7 bases, 16 bases remained unmatched. The CDR3 runs to 17 residues. The CDR3 nucleotides read TGCGCCAGCGGGGGGCGTTTACTAGCGGGAGTCAGGAATGAGCAGTTCTTC. Translating gives CASGGRLLAGVRNEQFF.

This clone was recorded a few times. The chain is built from TRBV5-1 and TRBJ2-1; D not certain. Germline V gene data show CDR1 as SGHRS and CDR2 as YFSETQ. V lost 5 bases to trimming and J lost 1 base, with 13 bases between them. The CDR3 length is 15 residues. The CDR3 DNA reads as TGCGCCAGCAGTGTGAGTATACCTTCCTACAATGAGCAGTTCTTC. Protein sequence: CASSVSIPSYNEQFF.

V is TRBV11-2 and J is TRBJ2-7; a weak D match, TRBD1 (5 bases). The length of the CDR3 is 12 residues. Trimming took 4 bases from V and 4 from J, leaving 8 bases between them. The germline CDR1 and CDR2 sequences are SGHAT and FQNNGV. The DNA of the CDR3 is TGTGCCAGCAGCTCCGACAGATACGAGCAGTACTTC. It specifies CASSSDRYEQYF.

V usage is TRBV28 and J usage is TRBJ1-6; 9 nucleotides align to TRBD1. This CDR3 contains 16 residues. Germline V gene sequence: CDR1 MDHEN, CDR2 SYDVKM. Germline trimming cut 6 bases from V and 8 bases from J; bases unmatched to any gene: 11. Written as DNA, the CDR3 is TGTGCCAGCAGACTGACCGGGACAGGGATTTATTCACCCCTCCACTTT. Its translation: CASRLTGTGIYSPLHF.

The chain is built from TRBV11-3 and TRBJ2-6; 8 nucleotides match TRBD2. CDR1 SGHNT and CDR2 YENEEA come from the germline V gene. The V segment lost 5 bases and the J segment 0 bases; nucleotides outside the gene matches: 3. The CDR3 has 16 residues. CDR3 sequence (DNA): TGTGCCAGCAGCCCCGGGGGGGACTCTGGGGCCAACGTCCTGACTTTC. Residues: CASSPGGDSGANVLTF.

V usage is TRBV19 and J usage is TRBJ2-1; D gene unclear. Germline V gives CDR1 LNHDA, CDR2 SQIVND (reference sequence). The CDR3 covers 14 residues. Trimming took off 4 bases at V and 4 bases at J, with 11 bases between the two ends. In nucleotides, the CDR3 is TGTGCCAGTAGTACCCACTTCGGGTACAATGAGCAGTTCTTC. Protein product: CASSTHFGYNEQFF.

The rearrangement joins TRBV4-1 to TRBJ2-2; D perhaps matches TRBD1 (7 bases). The V end lost 4 bases, the J end lost 1 base, and 13 bases lay between the germline ends. The CDR3 contains 16 residues. The germline V gene encodes CDR1 MGHRA and CDR2 YSYEKL. The CDR3 DNA sequence: TGCGCCAGCAGCCTCAGGGGGGCCCTGAACACCGGGGAGCTGTTTTTT. Its translation is CASSLRGALNTGELFF.

The J gene is TRBJ2-4, the V gene TRBV12-3 or TRBV12-4; D call uncertain. V shed 4 bases and J shed 8 bases, with 9 bases lying between them. The length of the CDR3 is 12 residues. The CDR3 bases are TGTGCCAGCAGTTCCGGTACGGACATTCAGTACTTC. Encoded protein: CASSSGTDIQYF.

The rearrangement uses TRBV7-2 and TRBJ2-2; 10 nucleotides line up with TRBD2. Trimming took 1 base from V and 0 from J; bases not matched to a gene: 2. Germline CDR1 and CDR2: SGHTA and FQGNSA. The CDR3 is 17 amino acids. CDR3 DNA: TGTGCCAGCAGCTTAGAGGGACTAGCGACGAACACCGGGGAGCTGTTTTTT. The encoded protein is CASSLEGLATNTGELFF.